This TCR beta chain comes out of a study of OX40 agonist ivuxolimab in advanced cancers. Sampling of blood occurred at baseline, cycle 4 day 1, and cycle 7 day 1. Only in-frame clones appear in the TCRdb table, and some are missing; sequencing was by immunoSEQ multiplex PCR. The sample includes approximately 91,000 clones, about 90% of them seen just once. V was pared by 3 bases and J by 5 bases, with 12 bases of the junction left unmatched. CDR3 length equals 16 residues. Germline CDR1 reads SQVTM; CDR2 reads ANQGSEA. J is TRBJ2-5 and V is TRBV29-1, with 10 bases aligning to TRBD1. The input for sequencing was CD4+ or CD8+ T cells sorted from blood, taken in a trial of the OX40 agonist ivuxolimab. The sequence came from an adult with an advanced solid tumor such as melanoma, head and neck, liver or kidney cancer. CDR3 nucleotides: TGCAGCGTTGATTTGTTTGGGGGACAGGGGAGGGAGACCCAGTACTTC. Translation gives CSVDLFGGQGRETQYF.